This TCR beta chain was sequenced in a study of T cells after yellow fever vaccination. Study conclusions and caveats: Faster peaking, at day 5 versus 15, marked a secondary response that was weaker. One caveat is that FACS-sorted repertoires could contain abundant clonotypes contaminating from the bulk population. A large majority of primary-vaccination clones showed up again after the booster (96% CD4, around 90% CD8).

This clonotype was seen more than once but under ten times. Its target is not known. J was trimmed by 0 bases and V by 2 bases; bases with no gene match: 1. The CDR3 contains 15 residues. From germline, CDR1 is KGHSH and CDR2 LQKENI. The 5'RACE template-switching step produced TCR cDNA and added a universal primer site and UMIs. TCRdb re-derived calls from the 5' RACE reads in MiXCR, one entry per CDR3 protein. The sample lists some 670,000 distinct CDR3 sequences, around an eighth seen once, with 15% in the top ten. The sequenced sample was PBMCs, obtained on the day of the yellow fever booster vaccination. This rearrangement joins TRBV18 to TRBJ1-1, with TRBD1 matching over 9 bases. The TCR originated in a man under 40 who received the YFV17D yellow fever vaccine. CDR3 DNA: TGTGCCAGCTCACCAACAGGGGGCCTGAACACTGAAGCTTTCTTT. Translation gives CASSPTGGLNTEAFF.